What follows describes a single T cell receptor beta chain. These data come from a study of technical replicates of blood from a few donors. Repertoires were generated with immunoSEQ multiplex PCR, while TCRdb's copy carries only in-frame clones and drops some. Of tens of thousands of clones listed, 91% were seen once; the top ten hold 0.37%. The CDR3 sequence is 16 residues long. V was clipped by 8 bases and J by 0 bases, with 19 bases between them. The germline gives CDR1 MNHEY, CDR2 SMNVEV (reference sequence). The chain is built from TRBV27 and TRBJ1-2, with D perhaps matching TRBD1 (6 bases). The source of this sequence is a human donor in good health. Some clones in this sample may be carry-over from other donors' samples. What was sequenced was T cells isolated from PBMCs. CDR3 in amino acids: CASGRGGGNPNYGYTF. CDR3 bases: TGTGCCAGCGGCCGCGGGGGCGGGAATCCTAACTATGGCTACACCTTC.